A selection of T cell receptor beta chains follows, all from one sample in a study of T cells in Graves' hyperthyroidism and ophthalmopathy. MiXCR was run by TCRdb on the multiplex PCR reads, yielding one entry per CDR3 protein. The sample contains roughly 530,000 distinct CDR3 sequences, under 20% of which appear only once. Sequenced: blood. The receptors shown here come from a woman aged 18-29 years with Graves' ophthalmopathy. Both conserved end residues are part of each CDR3. The D gene is left open where the match is weak. Rows give clone size only sometimes, using once, few, many, or a class for an expanded clone.

v_call	d_call	j_call	clone_size	cdr3_aa	cdr3_nt
TRBV11-2	-	TRBJ1-2	-	CASSLAAGGSGYTF	TGTGCCAGCAGCTTAGCAGCCGGGGGGTCCGGCTACACCTTC
TRBV7-3	TRBD1	TRBJ2-7	many	CASSLGGTGYEQYF	TGTGCCAGCAGCTTAGGGGGGACAGGCTACGAGCAGTACTTC
TRBV20-1	TRBD1	TRBJ2-7	many	CSAESDRAAYEQYF	TGCAGTGCCGAGTCTGACAGGGCGGCCTACGAGCAGTACTTC
TRBV30	-	TRBJ2-3	many	CAWSAGPSDTQYF	TGTGCCTGGAGCGCGGGACCTAGCGATACGCAGTATTTT
TRBV9	TRBD1	TRBJ1-1	-	CASSLRQGFEAFF	TGTGCCAGCAGCCTAAGACAGGGGTTTGAAGCTTTCTTT
TRBV6-2/TRBV6-3	TRBD1	TRBJ1-5	few	CASSRQGIWTQHF	TGTGCCAGCAGCCGACAGGGTATCTGGACCCAGCATTTT
TRBV29-1	-	TRBJ2-7	-	CSVEGDYEQYF	TGCAGCGTTGAGGGGGATTACGAGCAGTACTTC
TRBV6-5	TRBD2	TRBJ2-5	few	CASSTDGLAGAETQYF	TGTGCCAGCAGTACAGATGGACTAGCGGGAGCAGAGACCCAGTACTTC
TRBV30	TRBD1	TRBJ1-6	few	CAWSGGDRFFSPLHF	TGTGCCTGGAGTGGGGGGGACAGGTTCTTTTCACCCCTCCACTTT
TRBV7-9	-	TRBJ2-3	few	CASRGRIPTDTQYF	TGTGCCAGCAGGGGACGGATTCCCACAGATACGCAGTATTTT
TRBV5-1	-	TRBJ2-1	few	CASSLGKGNEQFF	TGCGCCAGCAGCTTGGGAAAAGGCAATGAGCAGTTCTTC
TRBV28	TRBD1	TRBJ1-1	many	CASSLMRGPMNTEAFF	TGTGCCAGCAGTTTAATGAGGGGGCCCATGAACACCGAAGCTTTCTTT
TRBV29-1	-	TRBJ1-1	few	CSVEGEANTEAFF	TGCAGCGTTGAAGGTGAGGCCAACACTGAAGCTTTCTTT
TRBV11-3	-	TRBJ2-1	many	CASSLDERNEQFF	TGTGCCAGCAGCTTGGACGAACGGAATGAGCAGTTCTTC
TRBV11-1	TRBD1	TRBJ2-7	many	CASSLATGQGISEQYF	TGTGCCAGCAGCTTAGCTACGGGACAGGGTATATCCGAGCAGTACTTC
TRBV7-9	-	TRBJ2-7	few	CASSPPRRGHPDEQYF	TGTGCCAGCAGCCCTCCCCGCCGGGGCCACCCCGACGAGCAGTACTTC
TRBV3-1	-	TRBJ1-2	many	CASSQRGANYGYTF	TGTGCCAGCAGCCAACGGGGCGCGAACTATGGCTACACCTTC
TRBV7-2	TRBD1	TRBJ1-3	-	CASSLTRGKNF	TGTGCCAGCAGCTTAACCAGGGGGAAGAATTTT
TRBV6-2/TRBV6-3	-	TRBJ1-5	few	CASSYSLNRAGNQPQHF	TGTGCCAGCAGTTACTCATTAAACAGGGCAGGGAATCAGCCCCAGCATTTT
TRBV11-3	-	TRBJ2-7	many	CASSTMWGYEQYF	TGTGCCAGCAGCACAATGTGGGGTTACGAGCAGTACTTC
TRBV6-1	-	TRBJ2-7	many	CASSRWLYEQYF	TGTGCCAGCAGTCGGTGGTTGTACGAGCAGTACTTC
TRBV7-9	-	TRBJ1-2	-	CASSLGVGIKDGYTF	TGTGCCAGCAGCTTAGGAGTGGGGATAAAGGATGGCTACACCTTC
TRBV7-9	-	TRBJ2-7	many	CASSLGQTEQYF	TGTGCCAGCAGCTTGGGGCAGACCGAGCAGTACTTC
TRBV7-9	TRBD1	TRBJ2-4	-	CASSFPLTGTVAKNIQYF	TGTGCCAGCAGCTTTCCCTTAACCGGGACAGTAGCCAAAAACATTCAGTACTTC
TRBV10-3	TRBD2	TRBJ2-1	many	CAIKQTGTSGRAFYNEQFF	TGTGCCATCAAACAAACCGGGACTAGCGGGAGGGCCTTCTACAATGAGCAGTTCTTC
TRBV25-1	-	TRBJ1-1	few	CASSEAPSGGGYTEAFF	TGTGCCAGCAGTGAGGCACCGTCTGGGGGGGGCTACACTGAAGCTTTCTTT
TRBV20-1	TRBD1	TRBJ1-2	-	CSATTTGGGGGYTF	TGCAGTGCTACCACGACAGGGGGGGGGGGAGGCTACACCTTC
TRBV11-2	TRBD1	TRBJ1-2	-	CASSLSGTGTGYTF	TGTGCCAGCAGCTTATCCGGGACAGGGACCGGCTACACCTTC
TRBV9	-	TRBJ1-6	-	CASSVDQGYSPLHF	TGTGCCAGCAGCGTAGACCAAGGTTATTCACCCCTCCACTTT
TRBV18	-	TRBJ2-7	many	CASSPGTKGYEQYF	TGTGCCAGCTCACCGGGGACAAAGGGCTACGAGCAGTACTTC
TRBV5-1	-	TRBJ1-2	many	CASSSDRAGRGYTF	TGCGCCAGCAGCTCCGATAGAGCCGGGCGGGGCTACACCTTC
TRBV28	TRBD2	TRBJ2-3	few	CASSPPEGLATDTQYF	TGTGCCAGCAGCCCTCCCGAGGGACTAGCGACAGATACGCAGTATTTT
TRBV18	TRBD1	TRBJ2-5	many	CASSLYGQATQETQCF	TGTGCCAGCTCACTCTATGGACAGGCTACCCAAGAGACCCAGTGCTTC
TRBV28	TRBD1	TRBJ1-2	many	CASSPRTGGAYGYTF	TGTGCCAGCAGTCCCCGGACAGGAGGCGCGTATGGCTACACCTTC
TRBV7-3	TRBD1	TRBJ1-1	many	CASSLRQGEYTEAFF	TGTGCCAGCAGCTTAAGGCAGGGGGAATACACTGAAGCTTTCTTT
TRBV11-3	TRBD1	TRBJ1-4	-	CASSHLHQGAVKLFF	TGTGCCAGCAGCCATTTGCATCAGGGGGCAGTAAAACTGTTTTTT
TRBV5-1	-	TRBJ1-6	many	CASSLDNSPLHF	TGCGCCAGCAGCTTGGATAATTCACCCCTCCACTTT
TRBV6-1	-	TRBJ1-2	-	CASSFRGSERNYGYTF	TGTGCCAGCAGCTTTCGTGGCAGCGAGCGTAACTATGGCTACACCTTC
TRBV4-1	-	TRBJ2-7	once	CASSQEGSLYEQYF	TGCGCCAGCAGCCAAGAGGGCTCGCTCTACGAGCAGTACTTC
TRBV7-8	TRBD1	TRBJ1-2	-	CASSLGIVGTGGGGGYTF	TGTGCCAGCAGCTTAGGAATTGTGGGGACAGGGGGAGGAGGAGGCTACACCTTC
TRBV20-1	TRBD1	TRBJ1-5	-	CSVPGGGQPQHF	TGCAGTGTCCCAGGGGGAGGGCAGCCCCAGCATTTT
TRBV5-1	TRBD1	TRBJ1-1	once	CASSLTGTVHTEAFF	TGCGCCAGCAGCTTGACGGGGACAGTTCACACTGAAGCTTTCTTT
TRBV7-3	TRBD1	TRBJ2-1	medium-sized	CASSPTGGKSYNEQFF	TGTGCCAGCAGCCCGACAGGGGGCAAGTCCTACAATGAGCAGTTCTTC
TRBV6-6	-	TRBJ1-3	many	CASSYSPGSGNTIYF	TGTGCCAGCAGTTACAGTCCGGGCTCTGGAAACACCATATATTTT
TRBV10-3	-	TRBJ1-1	-	CAISPGHLNTEAFF	TGTGCCATCAGTCCGGGACATCTGAACACTGAAGCTTTCTTT
TRBV30	TRBD2	TRBJ2-2	-	CAWSVLAGTGELFF	TGTGCCTGGAGTGTACTAGCGGGGACCGGGGAGCTGTTTTTT
TRBV20-1	-	TRBJ2-5	-	CSALGTEETQYF	TGCAGTGCTCTCGGGACGGAAGAGACCCAGTACTTC
TRBV27	TRBD1	TRBJ1-6	-	CASSRQGSDSPLHF	TGTGCCAGCAGTCGACAGGGGTCAGATTCACCCCTCCACTTT
TRBV7-2	-	TRBJ1-3	few	CASSWVLTGGLGNTIYF	TGTGCCAGCAGCTGGGTTTTGACAGGCGGGCTTGGAAACACCATATATTTT
TRBV5-1	-	TRBJ1-1	many	CASSLDLMNTEAFF	TGTGCCAGCAGCCTCGACCTTATGAACACTGAAGCTTTCTTT
TRBV7-3	-	TRBJ2-1	many	CASSSDRGPYNEQFF	TGTGCCAGCAGCTCTGATAGGGGCCCCTACAATGAGCAGTTCTTC
TRBV19	TRBD1	TRBJ1-2	-	CASSAWTGSDGYTF	TGTGCCAGTAGTGCGTGGACAGGGTCGGATGGCTACACCTTC
TRBV10-2	-	TRBJ1-2	-	CASRESAGYGYTF	TGCGCCAGCCGCGAGAGTGCGGGCTATGGCTACACCTTC
TRBV19	-	TRBJ1-1	-	CASSISQLQKNTEAFF	TGTGCCAGTAGTATCTCTCAGTTACAGAAGAACACTGAAGCTTTCTTT
TRBV2	-	TRBJ1-1	many	CASSEAAQHTEAFF	TGTGCCAGCAGTGAAGCGGCACAGCACACTGAAGCTTTCTTT